Following are 27 T cell receptor beta chains from one sample sequenced in a study of blood T cells in healthy people across ages. Then a second PCR, running roughly 7 to 11 cycles, was carried out with a sample-barcoded 5' primer and a J-beta primer mix. TCRdb re-derived calls from the 5' RACE reads in MiXCR, one entry per CDR3 protein. This sample yields some 1.7 million distinct CDR3 sequences, of which roughly 28% are seen a single time; less than 9.5% belongs to the top ten. Sequencing input: blood. These receptors all stem from a woman aged 25 to 39 in good health.

Concerning this clonotype itself: This could be a read error, since a much larger clone is one nucleotide away. This chain links TRBV2 with TRBJ2-1; no clear D gene. The CDR3 is 10 amino acids. Germline V lookup: CDR1 SNHLY, CDR2 FYNNEI. The CDR3, as DNA: TGTGCCGGCAGTAACAATGAGCAGTTCTTC. Protein: CAGSNNEQFF.

The chain joins TRBV29-1 to TRBJ2-5; D could derive from TRBD1 or TRBD2 (5 bases each). Germline V gene sequence: CDR1 SQVTM, CDR2 ANQGSEA. V shed 6 bases and J shed 1 base, with 15 bases lying between them. The CDR3 is made up of 14 amino acids. The CDR3 DNA sequence: TGCAGCGTGGGACGGGGATCTATCCAAGAGACCCAGTACTTC. It encodes CSVGRGSIQETQYF. Full variable domain (remainder filled in from reference TRBV29-1 and TRBJ2-5): SAVISQKPSRDICQRGTSLTIQCQVDSQVTMMFWYRQQPGQSLTLIATANQGSEATYESGFVIDKFPISRPNLTFSTLTVSNMSPEDSSIYLCSVGRGSIQETQYFGPGTRLLVL.

This clonotype showed up just once. The gene calls are TRBV19 and TRBJ2-4; 9 bases align to TRBD2. The J call is doubtful: the DNA matches TRBJ2-7 better. Germline V lookup: CDR1 LNHDA, CDR2 SQIVND (reference sequence). The CDR3 consists of 14 residues. The CDR3, as DNA: TGTGCCAGTAGTATGGGGACTAGCACTTACGAGCAGTACTTC. Protein product: CASSMGTSTYEQYF.

The chain has TRBV20-1 and TRBJ1-2, with unresolved D. Germline lookup yields CDR1 DFQATT and CDR2 SNEGSKA (reference sequence). This CDR3 is 12 amino acids long. The germline V and J ends were trimmed by 6 bases and 0 bases, with 8 bases remaining between them. CDR3 in amino acids: CSALTPNYGYTF. The DNA of the CDR3 is TGCAGTGCCCTCACACCTAACTATGGCTACACCTTC.

This clonotype was picked up a small number of times. V usage is TRBV14 and J usage is TRBJ2-1, with D tentatively TRBD2 (5 bases). Germline CDR1 and CDR2: SGHDN and FVKESK. The CDR3 totals 16 residues. Trimming left V 0 bases short and J 9 bases short, with 18 bases between. CDR3 DNA: TGTGCCAGCAGCCAAGAATTACGGTGGCTTGGAGGTGAGCAGTTCTTC. Protein sequence: CASSQELRWLGGEQFF.

This clonotype showed up just a few times. The CDR3 protein is CASRGDLSNTEAFF. The CDR3 region has the DNA TGTGCCAGCAGGGGGGACTTGTCAAACACTGAAGCTTTCTTT. The chain couples TRBV12-3 or TRBV12-4 to TRBJ1-1; possible D gene TRBD1, 5 bases. Trimming left V 6 bases short and J 2 bases short, with 13 bases between. This CDR3 comprises 14 residues.

The chain uses TRBV14 and TRBJ2-5; D might be TRBD1 (5 bases). Germline lookup yields CDR1 SGHDN and CDR2 FVKESK. V was clipped by 0 bases and J by 7 bases, with 12 bases between them. The CDR3 consists of 14 residues. The CDR3 region has the DNA TGTGCCAGCAGCCAAGAACTTTGGCAGGGGACCCAGTACTTC. As protein: CASSQELWQGTQYF.

The J gene is TRBJ1-4, the V gene TRBV4-1; D is perhaps TRBD1 (6 bases). Trimming stripped 1 base from V and 8 bases from J, with 14 bases between. The CDR3 consists of 15 residues. CDR1 is MGHRA and CDR2 is YSYEKL in the germline V gene. For the CDR3, the DNA is TGCGCCAGCAGCCAAGGTTTCAGGGGAGGCGAAAAACTGTTTTTT. Its translation is CASSQGFRGGEKLFF.

This clonotype was detected only a few times. The chain combines TRBV4-1 with TRBJ1-4; D may be TRBD1 (5 bases). V was trimmed by 0 bases and J by 3 bases, leaving 14 bases between them. Germline CDR1 reads MGHRA; CDR2 reads YSYEKL. The CDR3 has 17 residues. The CDR3: CASSQDSGGSANEKLFF. The CDR3 DNA reads as TGCGCCAGCAGCCAAGATTCCGGGGGTTCAGCTAATGAAAAACTGTTTTTT.

This chain uses TRBV15 with TRBJ2-3; 10 bases fit TRBD1. With 6 bases clipped from V and 2 bases from J, the junction kept 8 bases outside the gene matches. Per the germline V gene, CDR1 is LNHNV and CDR2 is YYDKDF (reference sequence). The CDR3 loop spans 16 amino acids. The CDR3 nucleotides read TGTGCCACCAGGGGACAGGGGCCCATCCACACAGATACGCAGTATTTT. It encodes CATRGQGPIHTDTQYF.

This chain uses TRBV14 with TRBJ1-1; D not certain. The germline V and J ends were trimmed by 4 bases and 0 bases, with 9 bases remaining between them. The CDR3 spans 14 residues. Looked up from germline, CDR1 is SGHDN and CDR2 is FVKESK. The DNA of the CDR3 is TGTGCCAGCAGCCGACGAGGGATGAACACTGAAGCTTTCTTT. Protein sequence: CASSRRGMNTEAFF.

The chain joins TRBV4-1 to TRBJ2-4; D remains ambiguous. Germline lookup yields CDR1 MGHRA and CDR2 YSYEKL. The CDR3 consists of 15 residues. V lost 0 bases and J lost 5, with 11 bases in between. CDR3 residues: CASSQDRTAQNIQYF. The CDR3 nucleotides read TGCGCCAGCAGCCAAGATCGTACAGCACAAAACATTCAGTACTTC.

This clonotype was picked up many times. The genes are TRBV4-1 and TRBJ1-1; perhaps TRBD1 as D (5 bases). Germline V lookup: CDR1 MGHRA, CDR2 YSYEKL. V was pared by 4 bases and J by 0 bases, with 18 bases between. The CDR3 has 17 residues. CDR3 coding DNA: TGCGCCAGCAGCCCAAACCCCGGACACTACATGAACACTGAAGCTTTCTTT. This translates into CASSPNPGHYMNTEAFF.

This clonotype was observed a few times. The chain has TRBV7-9 and TRBJ2-5; 9 nucleotides align to TRBD2. The CDR3 is 16 residues long. Per germline, CDR1 SEHNR and CDR2 FQNEAQ (reference sequence). V lost 5 bases to trimming and J lost 3 bases; unmatched junction nucleotides: 10. CDR3 amino acids: CASSSSGGAREETQYF. The CDR3 nucleotides read TGTGCCAGCAGCAGTAGCGGGGGCGCTAGGGAAGAGACCCAGTACTTC.

The V call is TRBV28, the J call TRBJ1-5; D is undetermined. There are 12 residues in the CDR3. The germline V and J ends were trimmed by 5 bases and 5 bases, with 7 bases remaining between them. Germline CDR1 and CDR2: MDHEN and SYDVKM. The CDR3, as DNA: TGTGCCAGCAGTGAGCGAGATCAGCCCCAGCATTTT. Translated, it gives CASSERDQPQHF.

The sample holds many counts of this clonotype. The chain's CDR3 is CASSSIWTSGGQETQYF. The CDR3 bases are TGTGCCAGCAGCTCTATCTGGACTAGCGGGGGGCAAGAGACCCAGTACTTC. The chain carries TRBV11-2 and TRBJ2-5; 14 positions agree with TRBD2. This CDR3 comprises 17 residues. Losses at the gene ends were 4 bases for V and 2 bases for J; bases not matched to a gene: 6. Per the germline V gene, CDR1 is SGHAT and CDR2 is FQNNGV. The full variable domain, its missing parts supplied by reference TRBV11-2 and TRBJ2-5, is EAGVAQSPRYKIIEKRQSVAFWCNPISGHATLYWYQQILGQGPKLLIQFQNNGVVDDSQLPKDRFSAERLKGVDSTLKIQPAKLEDSAVYLCASSSIWTSGGQETQYFGPGTRLLVL.

This clonotype was seen a single time. V and J are TRBV2 and TRBJ1-5, with 8 bases that match TRBD1. This CDR3 region has 14 residues. V was clipped by 6 bases and J by 3 bases; unmatched bases: 4. Germline V gene lookup returns CDR1 SNHLY and CDR2 FYNNEI. CDR3 sequence reads: CASREDRVNQPQHF. The CDR3 DNA sequence: TGTGCCAGCAGAGAGGACAGGGTCAATCAGCCCCAGCATTTT.

About this clonotype itself: Germline and junction disagree at one end, which may indicate a read error. V usage is TRBV7-2 and J usage is TRBJ2-5; D ambiguous. The CDR3 sequence is 14 residues long. The germline CDR1 and CDR2 sequences are SGHTA and FQGNSA. The CDR3 DNA follows: TGTGCCAGCAGCTTAGTAGGCAGCCAAGAGACCCGGTTCTTC. Protein sequence: CASSLVGSQETRFF.

Many counts were recorded for this clonotype. The chain carries TRBV28 and TRBJ2-3, with 8 positions matching TRBD2. The V and J ends lost 7 bases and 5 bases, in that order; junction bases with no gene match: 8. CDR1 and CDR2 (germline): MDHEN, SYDVKM. CDR3 length: 14 amino acids. Here the CDR3 reads CASNLAGGGDTQYF. CDR3 sequence (DNA): TGTGCCAGCAACCTAGCGGGCGGGGGAGATACGCAGTATTTT.

The chain is built from TRBV3-1 and TRBJ2-3, with D possibly matching TRBD2 (6 bases). The CDR3 length is 14 residues. Trimming stripped 6 bases from V and 4 bases from J, with 14 bases between. CDR1 and CDR2 from the germline V gene are LGHDT and YNNKEL (reference sequence). CDR3 DNA sequence: TGTGCCAGCAGAGGTAGCGGATTGTCAGATACGCAGTATTTT. It codes for CASRGSGLSDTQYF.

This clonotype was observed at least ten times. V usage is TRBV12-3 or TRBV12-4 and J usage is TRBJ1-2; TRBD1 matches 7 bases. The length of the CDR3 is 14 residues. V was pared by 5 bases and J by 5 bases, with 8 bases of the junction left unmatched. The CDR3 coding sequence is TGTGCCAGCAGTCACGACAGGGAGCGGTATGGCTACACCTTC. This encodes CASSHDRERYGYTF.

V gene TRBV9 combines with J gene TRBJ1-4; TRBD1 is a possible D gene (6 bases). Trimming took off 4 bases at V and 3 bases at J, with 13 bases between the two ends. From germline, CDR1 is SGDLS and CDR2 YYNGEE. CDR3 length: 15 residues. The CDR3 loop reads CASSFTGTPNEKLFF. The DNA for the CDR3 is TGTGCCAGCAGCTTTACAGGGACGCCTAATGAAAAACTGTTTTTT.

The rearrangement joins TRBV20-1 to TRBJ1-1; TRBD1 matches 7 bases. The CDR3 is 12 amino acids. After removal of 5 bases from V and 6 bases from J, the junction contained 6 bases not matched to a gene. CDR1 DFQATT and CDR2 SNEGSKA come from the germline V gene (reference sequence). The CDR3 sequence: CSAARGDSEAFF. The CDR3 coding sequence is TGCAGTGCTGCCAGGGGGGACTCTGAAGCTTTCTTT.

The chain joins TRBV29-1 to TRBJ2-6, with D maybe TRBD1 (6 bases). Germline CDR1 is SQVTM and CDR2 is ANQGSEA. V dropped 6 bases and J dropped 0 bases, with 15 bases sitting between them. The CDR3 spans 16 residues. This chain's CDR3 is CSVQKTGRSGANVLTF. The CDR3, as DNA: TGCAGCGTCCAAAAAACAGGGCGCTCTGGGGCCAACGTCCTGACTTTC.

J is TRBJ1-2 and V is TRBV28; D gene ambiguous. The CDR3 extends over 12 amino acids. Per germline, CDR1 MDHEN and CDR2 SYDVKM. V dropped 4 bases and J dropped 8 bases, with 11 bases sitting between them. CDR3 in amino acids: CASSSQPEGYTF. As DNA, the CDR3 is TGTGCCAGCAGTTCCCAGCCGGAGGGCTACACCTTC.

As concerns this clonotype: One end of the junction does not line up with germline, which may come from a read error. V is TRBV2 and J is TRBJ2-1; D not certain. The CDR3 spans 13 residues. Germline CDR1 SNHLY, CDR2 FYNNEI. CDR3 bases: TGTACCAGCAGGACCGGGCTACCCAAGGAGCAGTTCTTC. Translated: CTSRTGLPKEQFF.

This clonotype was seen a few times. This chain connects TRBV29-1 to TRBJ2-1, with TRBD1 matching over 7 bases. The CDR3 totals 14 residues. V lost 7 bases, J lost 2 bases, and 8 bases stayed unmatched. From germline, CDR1 is SQVTM and CDR2 ANQGSEA. The CDR3 DNA sequence: TGCAGCGGTCAGAAAGGGACAGCCTACAATGAGCAGTTCTTC. Protein product: CSGQKGTAYNEQFF.